The 19 T cell receptor beta chains below all came from one sample that was sequenced in a study of blood T cell repertoires in COVID-19. Generated by immunoSEQ multiplex PCR, the TCRdb table keeps only in-frame clones and is missing some. Of 170,000 or so clones listed, more than 70% are singletons. Sequencing used peripheral blood. The receptor set was obtained from a man between 45 and 60 years old with active or convalescent COVID-19.

The V gene is TRBV9, the J gene TRBJ1-2; maybe TRBD1 (6 bases). CDR3 length: 14 amino acids. Germline assignment: CDR1 SGDLS and CDR2 YYNGEE. Trimming left V 2 bases short and J 8 bases short, with 16 bases between. The CDR3 DNA is TGTGCCAGCAGCGTTGACCAATCAGGGGAAGGCTACACCTTC. Translated, it gives CASSVDQSGEGYTF.

This chain joins TRBV7-8 and TRBJ2-2; a weak D match, TRBD1 (5 bases). Trimming removed 1 base at V and 7 bases at J, with 10 bases between. The CDR3 has 14 residues. The germline CDR1 and CDR2 sequences are SGHVS and FQNEAQ. The CDR3 nucleotides read TGTGCCAGCAGCTTAGGCGCAGGGATCGGGGAGCTGTTTTTT. This gives the protein CASSLGAGIGELFF.

This clone was recorded a few times. The V call is TRBV4-3, the J call TRBJ1-2; perhaps TRBD1 as D (5 bases). V was trimmed by 1 base and J by 3 bases, leaving 12 bases between them. Germline CDR1 LGHNA, CDR2 YSLEER. The CDR3 is 15 residues long. The CDR3 nucleotides read TGCGCCAGCAGCCAAGTTCCAGGGCGAGACTATGGCTACACCTTC. Its protein product is CASSQVPGRDYGYTF.

This clone was observed a single time. The chain uses TRBV7-2 and TRBJ1-2; TRBD1 matches 7 bases. The V gene end was trimmed by 8 bases and the J gene end by 4 bases; junction bases not matched to a gene: 13. Germline V gene data show CDR1 as SGHTA and CDR2 as FQGNSA. The CDR3 is made up of 15 amino acids. The chain's CDR3 is CASQQTGTASYGYTF. The CDR3 nucleotides are TGTGCCAGCCAACAAACCGGGACAGCCTCCTATGGCTACACCTTC.

The genes are TRBV19 and TRBJ2-2; tentative D call: TRBD1 (6 bases). Trimming shortened V by 6 bases and J by 4 bases, and 9 bases separated the two germline ends. CDR1 is LNHDA and CDR2 is SQIVND in the germline V gene (reference sequence). The CDR3 sequence is 13 residues long. CDR3 protein: CASRTRGTGELFF. The CDR3 DNA sequence: TGTGCCAGTAGGACCAGGGGCACCGGGGAGCTGTTTTTT. Together with reference TRBV19 and TRBJ2-2, the CDR3 gives the full variable domain: DGGITQSPKYLFRKEGQNVTLSCEQNLNHDAMYWYRQDPGQGLRLIYYSQIVNDFQKGDIAEGYSVSREKKESFPLTVTSAQKNPTAFYLCASRTRGTGELFFGEGSRLTVL.

This sequence joins TRBV24-1 and TRBJ2-5; 10 bases match TRBD1. Per the germline V gene, CDR1 is KGHDR and CDR2 is SFDVKD. The CDR3 contains 15 residues. Germline trimming cut 6 bases from V and 7 bases from J; bases unmatched to any gene: 10. The CDR3 DNA sequence: TGTGCCACCAGTAGATCCGGGACAGGGGTACGGACCCAGTACTTC. Translating it yields CATSRSGTGVRTQYF.

The chain is built from TRBV7-2 and TRBJ1-1; TRBD1 is a possible D gene (5 bases). Germline lookup yields CDR1 SGHTA and CDR2 FQGNSA. The CDR3 is 13 residues long. V lost 1 base and J 6 bases, leaving 9 bases between the germline ends. DNA of the CDR3: TGTGCCAGCAGCTTAGATCGGGGGGCTGAAGCTTTCTTT. Protein: CASSLDRGAEAFF.

V usage is TRBV13 and J usage is TRBJ2-2, with 7 bases that match TRBD1. The CDR3 consists of 14 residues. Germline CDR1 reads PRHDT; CDR2 reads FYEKMQ (reference sequence). The J segment lost 6 bases and the V segment lost 4 bases, leaving 5 bases of the junction unmatched. The CDR3 coding sequence is TGTGCCAGCAGCTCGGGACAGTGGGCCGGGGAGCTGTTTTTT. Its translation is CASSSGQWAGELFF.

The genes are TRBV2 and TRBJ1-3; D uncertain. This CDR3 is 15 amino acids long. Germline-derived CDR1 and CDR2 are SNHLY and FYNNEI. Trimming pared 6 bases from V and 0 bases from J, leaving 12 bases between. CDR3 nucleotide sequence: TGTGCCAGCAGGGCGGACTCACACTCTGGAAACACCATATATTTT. Protein: CASRADSHSGNTIYF.

The chain uses TRBV2 and TRBJ1-3; TRBD1 matches at 7 bases. J was trimmed by 1 base and V by 6 bases; bases with no gene match: 6. Germline assignment: CDR1 SNHLY and CDR2 FYNNEI. There are 15 residues in the CDR3. In DNA form, the CDR3 reads TGTGCCAGCAGGACAGGGCGAGGATCTGGAAACACCATATATTTT. It specifies CASRTGRGSGNTIYF.

This clone was picked up one time. The chain combines TRBV6-1 with TRBJ1-4, with D uncertain. The length of the CDR3 is 14 residues. Germline values: CDR1 MNHNS, CDR2 SASEGT. With 3 bases removed from V and 5 bases from J, the gap between germline ends came to 10 bases. In DNA form, the CDR3 reads TGTGCCAGCAGTGAGTGGCACCTCAATGAAAAACTGTTTTTT. This gives the protein CASSEWHLNEKLFF.

V usage is TRBV4-3 and J usage is TRBJ1-2; the match to TRBD1 covers 10 bases. The CDR3 length is 14 residues. CDR1 is LGHNA and CDR2 is YSLEER in the germline V gene. V gave up 1 base and J gave up 5 bases; unmatched junction bases: 1. In DNA form, the CDR3 reads TGCGCCAGCAGCCAAGGACAGGGGGCTTATGGCTACACCTTC. Its protein is CASSQGQGAYGYTF.

DNA for the CDR3: TGTGCCAGCAGCCCCCGGGGAGGGGGGTCCGGTGGAGCTTTCTTT. Translation gives CASSPRGGGSGGAFF. J is TRBJ1-1 and V is TRBV7-6, with D perhaps matching TRBD1 (6 bases). V lost 5 bases and J lost 10, with 23 bases in between. There are 15 residues in the CDR3. Germline values: CDR1 SGHVS, CDR2 FNYEAQ.

A single count supports this clone. The chain links TRBV7-9 to TRBJ2-5; D might be TRBD2 (6 bases). V lost 4 bases, J lost 1 base, and 10 bases lay in between. CDR1 and CDR2 from the germline V gene are SEHNR and FQNEAQ (reference sequence). There are 14 residues in the CDR3. The CDR3 region has the DNA TGTGCCAGCAGCTACTCGGGGGTCCAAGAGACCCAGTACTTC. It encodes CASSYSGVQETQYF.

This chain uses TRBV7-2 with TRBJ2-5, with 7 bases identical to TRBD2. V shed 3 bases and J 1 base; nucleotides not matched to a gene: 5. CDR1 and CDR2 from the germline V gene are SGHTA and FQGNSA. This CDR3 region has 15 residues. The chain's CDR3 is CASSFLAVVQETQYF. CDR3 DNA: TGTGCCAGCAGCTTCCTAGCGGTTGTCCAAGAGACCCAGTACTTC.

This chain links TRBV27 with TRBJ1-2, with a possible D match to TRBD1 (6 bases). The CDR3 totals 14 residues. Germline values: CDR1 MNHEY, CDR2 SMNVEV (reference sequence). V lost 2 bases to trimming and J lost 2 bases, with 9 bases between them. The CDR3 sequence: CASSLGQPNYGYTF. DNA for the CDR3: TGTGCCAGCAGTTTAGGACAGCCAAACTATGGCTACACCTTC.

The chain carries TRBV6-5 and TRBJ2-7; TRBD1 matches 10 bases. The CDR3 sequence is 14 residues long. The germline V gene has CDR1 MNHEY and CDR2 SVGAGI. J gave up 4 bases and V 6 bases, and 6 bases lay outside the gene matches. CDR3 protein: CASRGDRGAYEQYF. The DNA for the CDR3 is TGTGCCAGCAGGGGGGACAGGGGCGCGTACGAGCAGTACTTC.

This clone was seen a single time. The chain carries TRBV6-5 and TRBJ1-2, with D perhaps TRBD1 (6 bases). Germline-derived CDR1 and CDR2 are MNHEY and SVGAGI. Deletions cut 0 bases from V and 4 bases from J, with 12 bases between. This CDR3 spans 15 amino acids. The CDR3 protein is CASSYSIGRGYGYTF. CDR3 nucleotide sequence: TGTGCCAGCAGTTACTCGATTGGCAGGGGCTATGGCTACACCTTC.

The chain joins TRBV18 to TRBJ1-1; no firm D call. This CDR3 has 13 amino acids. Trimming removed 1 base from V and 13 bases from J, with 16 bases in between. Germline V lookup: CDR1 KGHSH, CDR2 LQKENI. In DNA form, the CDR3 reads TGTGCCAGCTCACCACAATCGAGGGTATTCGGTTTCTTT. It translates to CASSPQSRVFGFF.